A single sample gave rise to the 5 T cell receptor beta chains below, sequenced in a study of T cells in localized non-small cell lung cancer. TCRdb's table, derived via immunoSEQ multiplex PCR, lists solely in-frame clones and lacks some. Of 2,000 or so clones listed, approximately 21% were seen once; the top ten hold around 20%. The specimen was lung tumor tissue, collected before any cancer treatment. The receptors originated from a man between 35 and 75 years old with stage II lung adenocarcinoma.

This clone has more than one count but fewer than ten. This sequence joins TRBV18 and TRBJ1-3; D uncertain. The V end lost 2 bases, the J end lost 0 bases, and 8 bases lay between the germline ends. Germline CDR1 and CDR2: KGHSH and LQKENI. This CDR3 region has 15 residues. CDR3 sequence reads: CASSPGMDSGNTIYF. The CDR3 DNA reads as TGTGCCAGCTCACCAGGCATGGACTCTGGAAACACCATATATTTT.

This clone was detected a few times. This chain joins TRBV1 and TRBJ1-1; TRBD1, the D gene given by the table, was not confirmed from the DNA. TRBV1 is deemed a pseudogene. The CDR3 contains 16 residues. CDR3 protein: CASSQGWKQGGTEAFF. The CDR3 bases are TGCGCCAGCAGCCAAGGGTGGAAACAGGGTGGCACTGAAGCTTTCTTT.

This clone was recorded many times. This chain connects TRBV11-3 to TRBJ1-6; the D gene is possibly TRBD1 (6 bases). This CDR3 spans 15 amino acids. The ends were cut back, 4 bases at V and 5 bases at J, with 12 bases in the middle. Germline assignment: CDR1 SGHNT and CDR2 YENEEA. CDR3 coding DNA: TGTGCCAGCAGCTCGACAGGTTCCCATAATTCACCCCTCCACTTT. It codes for CASSSTGSHNSPLHF.

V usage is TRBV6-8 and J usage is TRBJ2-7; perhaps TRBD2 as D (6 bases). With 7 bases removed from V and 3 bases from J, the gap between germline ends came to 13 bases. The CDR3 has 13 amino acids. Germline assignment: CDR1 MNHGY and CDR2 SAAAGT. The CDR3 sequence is CASTERLVYEQYF. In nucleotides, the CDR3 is TGTGCCAGCACCGAGAGACTAGTCTACGAGCAGTACTTC.

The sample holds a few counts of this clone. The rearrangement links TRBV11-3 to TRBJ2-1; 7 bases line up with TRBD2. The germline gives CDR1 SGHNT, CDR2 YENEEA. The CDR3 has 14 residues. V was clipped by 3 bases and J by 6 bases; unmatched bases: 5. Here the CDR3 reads CASSFGGRGNEQFF. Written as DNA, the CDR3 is TGTGCCAGCAGCTTTGGGGGGAGGGGCAATGAGCAGTTCTTC. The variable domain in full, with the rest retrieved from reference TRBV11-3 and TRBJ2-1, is EAGVVQSPRYKIIEKKQPVAFWCNPISGHNTLYWYLQNLGQGPELLIRYENEEAVDDSQLPKDRFSAERLKGVDSTLKIQPAELGDSAVYLCASSFGGRGNEQFFGPGTRLTVL.